This passage covers 5 T cell receptor beta chains from one sample sequenced in a study of shared clonotypes between healthy human individuals. TCRdb keeps only in-frame clones here, not all; method: immunoSEQ multiplex PCR. The data show 400,000 to 550,000 clones, with 79% seen just once and 12% held by the top ten. Specimen: PBMCs. The receptors were gathered from a woman in her forties in good health. Some clones in this sample may be carry-over from other donors' samples.

The J gene is TRBJ1-3, the V gene TRBV19; tentative D call: TRBD1 (5 bases). Germline values: CDR1 LNHDA, CDR2 SQIVND (reference sequence). The CDR3 has 16 residues. The V and J ends lost 4 bases and 0 bases respectively, with 13 bases between them. In DNA, the CDR3 is TGTGCCAGTAGTAGGGACGGGATCTCCTCTGGAAACACCATATATTTT. Translating gives CASSRDGISSGNTIYF. Full variable domain (rest looked up from reference TRBV19 and TRBJ1-3): DGGITQSPKYLFRKEGQNVTLSCEQNLNHDAMYWYRQDPGQGLRLIYYSQIVNDFQKGDIAEGYSVSREKKESFPLTVTSAQKNPTAFYLCASSRDGISSGNTIYFGEGSWLTVV.

The gene calls are TRBV19 and TRBJ2-5; the D gene is possibly TRBD2 (6 bases). Germline CDR1 and CDR2: LNHDA and SQIVND (reference sequence). V dropped 5 bases and J dropped 1 base, with 11 bases sitting between them. The CDR3 is 14 residues long. The CDR3 sequence: CASSAGTPQETQYF. DNA for the CDR3: TGTGCCAGTAGTGCCGGGACTCCCCAAGAGACCCAGTACTTC.

V and J are TRBV11-2 and TRBJ2-1; 8 bases map to TRBD2. CDR1 and CDR2 (germline): SGHAT, FQNNGV. The CDR3 contains 14 residues. J lost 10 bases, V lost 0 bases, and 5 bases had no gene match. This CDR3 is CASSLEAGGREQFF. In nucleotides, the CDR3 is TGTGCCAGCAGCTTAGAGGCGGGAGGCAGGGAGCAGTTCTTC.

The chain has TRBV30 and TRBJ1-2; the D gene is possibly TRBD1 (6 bases). The CDR3 runs 13 residues. The V gene's germline CDR1 is GTSNPN and CDR2 SVGIG (reference sequence). V lost 2 bases, J lost 7 bases, and 14 bases lay in between. The CDR3 DNA follows: TGTGCCTGGAGTAGCGCAGGGGAGGGTGGCTACACCTTC. This encodes CAWSSAGEGGYTF.

CDR3 amino acids: CASSPQDRPNEQFF. As DNA, the CDR3 is TGTGCCAGCAGCCCCCAGGACCGACCCAATGAGCAGTTCTTC. This chain uses TRBV11-3 with TRBJ2-1; D gene ambiguous. The CDR3 spans 14 residues. Germline lookup yields CDR1 SGHNT and CDR2 YENEEA. V lost 5 bases to trimming and J lost 6 bases, with 14 bases between them.